These 8 T cell receptor beta chains share one sample of origin, sequenced in a study of post-analysis software for immune sequencing data (dated by TCRdb to about 2015). The full study reports these points: Patients showed significantly higher frequencies than controls for 4 or 5 TRBV segments, among them TRBV5-6, TRBV5-1 and TRBV20-1.

No cognate antigen is known for these TCRs. Library generation was performed with PCR. This sample was sequenced with an Illumina HiSeq 2500. To reduce PCR and sequencing biases, unique molecular identifiers were incorporated into the TCR beta cDNA libraries. TCRdb took the public reads, trimmed them with fastp at Q25, ran MiXCR for clone calling and kept in-frame beta chains. When rows share a CDR3 protein, they turn into one entry using the most common DNA and genes. This sample gives more than 500,000 distinct CDR3 sequences in total; roughly 34% of them show up just once. Approximately 5.4% of the sample comes from the top ten. Sequenced material: blood. All receptors derive from a girl under 18 with multiple sclerosis.

V and J are TRBV12-5 and TRBJ2-7; weak D call: TRBD1 (6 bases). This CDR3 has 16 amino acids. Looked up from germline, CDR1 is LGHNT and CDR2 is FRNRAP. Trimming removed 5 bases at V and 3 bases at J, with 20 bases between. CDR3 in amino acids: CASGKADRRTLYEQYF. CDR3 nucleotides: TGTGCTAGTGGTAAGGCGGACAGAAGAACGCTCTACGAGCAGTACTTC.

This sequence joins TRBV5-1 and TRBJ2-1; D perhaps matches TRBD2 (6 bases). V was shortened by 3 bases and J by 6 bases, with 16 bases between the two germline ends. The CDR3 sequence is 15 residues long. The germline gives CDR1 SGHRS, CDR2 YFSETQ. The CDR3 reads CASSSDGGFGNEQFF. In DNA, the CDR3 is TGCGCCAGCAGCTCTGATGGGGGGTTCGGCAATGAGCAGTTCTTC. The full variable domain, completed using reference TRBV5-1 and TRBJ2-1, is KAGVTQTPRYLIKTRGQQVTLSCSPISGHRSVSWYQQTPGQGLQFLFEYFSETQRNKGNFPGRFSGRQFSNSRSEMNVSTLELGDSALYLCASSSDGGFGNEQFFGPGTRLTVL.

This sequence joins TRBV7-2 and TRBJ2-7; D gene unclear. The CDR3 has 12 residues. Germline V gene lookup returns CDR1 SGHTA and CDR2 FQGNSA. Trimming left V 2 bases short and J 10 bases short, with 12 bases between. The chain's CDR3 is CASSLLARAQYF. Written as DNA, the CDR3 is TGTGCCAGCAGCTTATTGGCACGGGCTCAGTACTTC. Drawing the rest from reference TRBV7-2 and TRBJ2-7, the complete variable domain is GAGVSQSPSNKVTEKGKDVELRCDPISGHTALYWYRQSLGQGLEFLIYFQGNSAPDKSGLPSDRFSAERTGGSVSTLTIQRTQQEDSAVYLCASSLLARAQYFGPGTRLTVT.

The V gene is TRBV19, the J gene TRBJ1-2; D call uncertain. The CDR3 has 13 amino acids. V was trimmed by 6 bases and J by 1 base, leaving 9 bases between them. Germline CDR1 is LNHDA and CDR2 is SQIVND (reference sequence). In DNA, the CDR3 is TGTGCCAGTAGAGGAAGAGATAACTATGGCTACACCTTC. Translated: CASRGRDNYGYTF.

J is TRBJ1-1 and V is TRBV6-6; D is unclear. CDR1 is MNHNY and CDR2 is SVGAGI in the germline V gene (reference sequence). Trimming removed 2 bases at V and 11 bases at J, with 3 bases between. There are 9 residues in the CDR3. For the CDR3, the DNA is TGTGCCAGCAGTTACGGGGCTTTCTTT. Protein product: CASSYGAFF.

CDR3 in amino acids: CASSSTGEGETQYF. CDR3 in DNA: TGTGCCAGCAGCTCCACCGGAGAGGGAGAGACCCAGTACTTC. The V and J genes are TRBV13 and TRBJ2-5, with D possibly TRBD2 on 5 matching bases. Germline V gene lookup returns CDR1 PRHDT and CDR2 FYEKMQ (reference sequence). Trimming cost V 4 bases and J 4 bases, with 13 bases left between them. The CDR3 has 14 residues.

The chain links TRBV20-1 to TRBJ1-5; maybe TRBD1 (5 bases). V was clipped by 6 bases and J by 0 bases, with 6 bases between them. The CDR3 has 12 residues. The germline V gene encodes CDR1 DFQATT and CDR2 SNEGSKA (reference sequence). CDR3 region: CSAGASNQPQHF. CDR3 in DNA: TGCAGTGCCGGGGCTAGCAATCAGCCCCAGCATTTT.

This clonotype turned up a few times. The J gene is TRBJ2-1, the V gene TRBV15, with 13 bases that match TRBD2. The CDR3 runs to 17 residues. In germline, CDR1 is LNHNV, CDR2 YYDKDF (reference sequence). Trimming at V came to 3 bases and at J to 5 bases, leaving 7 bases not matched to a gene. In nucleotides, the CDR3 is TGTGCCACCAGCAGTGCCCCGGGACTAGCGGGAAACAATGAGCAGTTCTTC. Translation gives CATSSAPGLAGNNEQFF.